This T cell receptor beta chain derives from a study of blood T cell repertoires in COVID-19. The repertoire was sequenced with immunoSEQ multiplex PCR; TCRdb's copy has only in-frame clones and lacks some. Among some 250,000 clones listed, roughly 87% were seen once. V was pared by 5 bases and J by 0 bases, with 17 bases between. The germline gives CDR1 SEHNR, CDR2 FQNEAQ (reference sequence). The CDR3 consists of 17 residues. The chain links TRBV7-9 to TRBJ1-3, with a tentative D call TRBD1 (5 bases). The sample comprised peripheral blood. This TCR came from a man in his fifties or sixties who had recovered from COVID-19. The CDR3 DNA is TGTGCCAGCAGCGAAGGGGTTCGGCAGAGCTCTGGAAACACCATATATTTT. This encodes CASSEGVRQSSGNTIYF.